This T cell receptor (beta chain) came from a study of T-cell reconstitution after alpha-beta-depleted transplantation in children. Study observations and caveats: It was surviving recipient T cells and thymic progenitors that gave some patients high TCRbeta diversity at day 60. Several hundred graft clones that had expanded were reportedly the source of alpha-beta T cells about two months after transplant. T-cell numbers and diversity one year post-transplant derived largely from freshly generated T cells.

The CDR3 has 18 amino acids. Preparation of the TCRbeta library was carried out with unique molecular identifiers. Each CDR3 protein gets one entry after TCRdb re-called the PCR reads with MiXCR. The sample holds about 200,000 distinct CDR3 sequences, approximately 6.9% seen once. In the case of this clonotype: No antigen is known for it. A junction end diverges from the germline sequence, so it may reflect a read error.

The chain employs TRBV12-3 or TRBV12-4 and TRBJ1-2, with 9 bases lining up with TRBD1. Sequences were derived from PBMCs, sampled before TCRalphabeta/CD19-depleted stem cell transplant. The TCR comes from a boy younger than 10 with acute lymphoblastic leukemia, due to receive a stem cell transplant. CDR3 loop: CTSSLVDRGGMLYYGYTF. CDR3 DNA: TGTACCAGCAGTTTGGTGGACAGGGGCGGGATGTTGTACTATGGCTACACCTTC.